The T cell receptor (beta chain) described here comes from a study of breast tumors, draining lymph nodes, adjacent tissues. Notes on the study in general: Tumor TCR diversity was below lymph nodes but above nontumor tissue.

Samples came from axillary lymph nodes draining the breast cancer. There are 15 residues in the CDR3. V gave up 4 bases and J gave up 5 bases; unmatched junction bases: 8. The germline V gene encodes CDR1 GTSNPN and CDR2 SVGIG (reference sequence). A single record per CDR3 protein comes from TCRdb applying MiXCR to the multiplex PCR reads. Here the sample spans approximately 210,000 distinct CDR3 sequences, roughly 32% being singletons. Ten or more counts support this clonotype. Its antigen remains unknown. The sequence came from a female donor with breast cancer. Some clones in this sample may be carry-over from other donors' samples. Source material: axillary lymph node tissue. The genes are TRBV30 and TRBJ2-2, with 9 bases identical to TRBD1. CDR3 bases: TGTGCCTGGAATAAGCCCGGGACAGGGACCGGGGAGCTGTTTTTT. Its translation: CAWNKPGTGTGELFF.